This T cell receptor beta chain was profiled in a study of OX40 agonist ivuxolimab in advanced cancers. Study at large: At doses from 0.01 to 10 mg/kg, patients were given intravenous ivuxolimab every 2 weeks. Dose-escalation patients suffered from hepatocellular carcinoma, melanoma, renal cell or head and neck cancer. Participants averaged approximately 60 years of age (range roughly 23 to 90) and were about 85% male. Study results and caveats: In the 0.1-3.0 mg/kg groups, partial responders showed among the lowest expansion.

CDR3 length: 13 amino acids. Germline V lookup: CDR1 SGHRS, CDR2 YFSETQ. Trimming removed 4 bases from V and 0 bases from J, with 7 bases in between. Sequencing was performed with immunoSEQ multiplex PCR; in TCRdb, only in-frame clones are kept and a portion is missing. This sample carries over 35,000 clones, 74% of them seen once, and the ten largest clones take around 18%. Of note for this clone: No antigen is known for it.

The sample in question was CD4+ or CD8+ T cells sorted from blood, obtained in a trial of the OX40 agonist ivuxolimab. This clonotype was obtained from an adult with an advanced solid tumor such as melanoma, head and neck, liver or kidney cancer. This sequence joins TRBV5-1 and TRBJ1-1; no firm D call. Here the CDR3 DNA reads TGCGCCAGCAGCCCCGAAATGAACACTGAAGCTTTCTTT. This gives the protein CASSPEMNTEAFF.